The clone carrying this TCR beta chain showed up many times. This sample is drawn from a study of metastatic and nonmetastatic thyroid tumors. Study overall: Across peripheral blood and tumor or nodule tissue samples taken from malignant and benign thyroid patients, the repertoires were compared with one another.

This CDR3 region has 16 residues. From germline, CDR1 is SEHNR and CDR2 FQNEAQ (reference sequence). V was trimmed by 5 bases and J by 5 bases, leaving 16 bases between them. All patients were untreated before thyroid surgery. TCRdb ran MiXCR on the PCR reads. The table has 30,000 to 35,000 clones, about 29% seen once. Material: blood. The sequence was collected from a female donor with papillary thyroid cancer or a benign thyroid nodule (not recorded which). Some clones in this sample may be carry-over from other donors' samples. The rearrangement uses TRBV7-9 and TRBJ1-6; D is undetermined. CDR3 coding DNA: TGTGCCAGCAGCGCCGCGCACCAAACAAATAATTCACCCCTCCACTTT. Its translation: CASSAAHQTNNSPLHF.